Presented here are 14 T cell receptor beta chains from one specimen sequenced in a study of T cell responses to AZD1222 COVID-19 vaccine (dated by TCRdb to the early 2020s). Libraries were prepared through the immunoSEQ multiplex PCR assay. What TCRdb holds here is the immuneACCESS table cut down to in-frame rearrangements. Part of the clones is not present; checked against another copy, under half of the missing clones reflect an unresolved V gene, and the others are unexplained. The sample table records 130,000 to 150,000 clones; about 93% of these occur just once. Roughly 5% of the sample lies in the top ten. The sample's time point label, in plain terms: baseline before first vaccination. Here the sequenced sample was peripheral blood, taken on day 0 of AZD1222 vaccination. All receptors come from an adult in good health.

The chain employs TRBV29-1 and TRBJ1-5; TRBD1 agrees at 9 bases. The germline V gene has CDR1 SQVTM and CDR2 ANQGSEA. The V gene end was trimmed by 6 bases and the J gene end by 5 bases; junction bases not matched to a gene: 5. CDR3 length equals 13 residues. The CDR3, as DNA: TGCAGCGTACGACAGGGGGTGGATCAGCCCCAGCATTTT. It translates to CSVRQGVDQPQHF.

The gene calls are TRBV5-1 and TRBJ2-2; D uncertain. Germline V gene lookup returns CDR1 SGHRS and CDR2 YFSETQ. The CDR3 consists of 13 residues. V lost 5 bases and J 6 bases, leaving 11 bases between the germline ends. In nucleotides, the CDR3 is TGCGCCAGCAGAGTTAGCCCAGCCGGGGAGCTGTTTTTT. Its protein product is CASRVSPAGELFF.

This chain joins TRBV24-1 and TRBJ1-5; tentative D call: TRBD1 (6 bases). This CDR3 comprises 14 residues. Germline CDR1 is KGHDR and CDR2 is SFDVKD. Between the trimmed V and J ends, which lost 4 bases and 3 bases, there was a span of 9 bases. CDR3 coding DNA: TGTGCCACCAGTGAGAGGGGGGACAATCAGCCCCAGCATTTT. This codes for CATSERGDNQPQHF.

This clone has a handful of counts. This sequence joins TRBV7-3 and TRBJ2-7; a possible D gene is TRBD2 (6 bases). Germline values: CDR1 SGHTA, CDR2 FQGTGA. Trimming took 4 bases from V and 6 from J, leaving 13 bases between them. The CDR3 has 13 residues. CDR3 sequence (DNA): TGTGCCAGCAGCTCTCAGCTGGGGGGCGAGCAGTACTTC. Residues: CASSSQLGGEQYF.

The chain recombines TRBV9 with TRBJ2-7; no firm D call. The V end was cut by 0 bases, the J end by 3 bases, with 7 bases between. The CDR3 covers 13 residues. Germline CDR1 reads SGDLS; CDR2 reads YYNGEE. For the CDR3, the DNA is TGTGCCAGCAGCGTAGACTTAAACTACGAGCAGTACTTC. It specifies CASSVDLNYEQYF.

The chain couples TRBV20-1 to TRBJ2-2; weak D call: TRBD2 (5 bases). This CDR3 region has 13 residues. Germline V gene lookup returns CDR1 DFQATT and CDR2 SNEGSKA (reference sequence). V was trimmed by 3 bases and J by 4 bases, leaving 9 bases between them. CDR3 residues: CSASEGFTGELFF. DNA of the CDR3: TGCAGTGCTAGTGAGGGATTCACCGGGGAGCTGTTTTTT.

The table lists this clone with a count of one. The genes are TRBV5-1 and TRBJ2-3; 9 positions agree with TRBD2. V was clipped by 2 bases and J by 2 bases; unmatched bases: 6. The germline V gene encodes CDR1 SGHRS and CDR2 YFSETQ. The CDR3 totals 16 residues. The CDR3 is CASSFGASGVTDTQYF. As DNA, the CDR3 is TGCGCCAGCAGCTTTGGGGCTAGCGGGGTCACAGATACGCAGTATTTT.

The chain uses TRBV4-3 and TRBJ1-2; D is unclear. This CDR3 has 13 residues. Trimming removed 6 bases from V and 1 base from J, with 9 bases in between. CDR1 and CDR2 from the germline V gene are LGHNA and YSLEER. The CDR3 sequence is CASSETNNYGYTF. The CDR3 DNA sequence: TGCGCCAGCAGTGAGACAAATAACTATGGCTACACCTTC.

The chain is built from TRBV12-3 or TRBV12-4 and TRBJ2-7, with D perhaps TRBD1 or TRBD2 (5 bases each). Trimming took off 6 bases at V and 2 bases at J, with 11 bases between the two ends. The CDR3 runs to 13 residues. This CDR3 is CASSRGDPYEQYF. The CDR3 nucleotides read TGTGCCAGCAGCCGAGGGGATCCCTACGAGCAGTACTTC.

The CDR3 region has the DNA TGTGCCAGCAGCGGACTACGGGACTTAGTATTCACAGATACGCAGTATTTT. This codes for CASSGLRDLVFTDTQYF. This sequence joins TRBV7-8 and TRBJ2-3; D is perhaps TRBD2 (6 bases). The CDR3 has 17 amino acids. CDR1 and CDR2 from the germline V gene are SGHVS and FQNEAQ. V dropped 5 bases and J dropped 2 bases, with 20 bases sitting between them.

The CDR3 region has the DNA TGTGCCAGCAGCCTACTGGACAGAACCTACAATGAGCAGTTCTTC. Amino acids: CASSLLDRTYNEQFF. The chain combines TRBV3-1 (or the pseudogene TRBV3-2) with TRBJ2-1; tentatively, D is TRBD1 (6 bases). CDR3 size: 15 residues. Germline-derived CDR1 and CDR2 are LGHDT and YNNKEL (reference sequence). Between the trimmed V and J ends, which lost 4 bases and 2 bases, there was a span of 12 bases.

The sample holds one count of this clone. The rearrangement links TRBV18 to TRBJ2-1; a possible D gene is TRBD2 (6 bases). The CDR3 spans 13 residues. V lost 0 bases and J 12 bases, leaving 12 bases between the germline ends. Germline V gene sequence: CDR1 KGHSH, CDR2 LQKENI. The CDR3 DNA reads as TGTGCCAGCTCACCACCGGGGGGAGCCGGGCAGTTCTTC. This gives the protein CASSPPGGAGQFF.

V and J are TRBV7-2 and TRBJ1-2; 10 bases agree with TRBD1. The CDR3 runs 13 residues. The germline V gene has CDR1 SGHTA and CDR2 FQGNSA. V shed 5 bases, J shed 5 bases, and the junction held 2 bases outside the gene matches. The CDR3 spells CASSTDRGYGYTF. The CDR3 bases are TGTGCCAGCAGCACGGACAGGGGGTATGGCTACACCTTC.

This rearrangement joins TRBV5-6 to TRBJ2-2, with D unresolved. Looked up from germline, CDR1 is SGHDT and CDR2 is YYEEEE. CDR3 size: 14 residues. V was cut by 0 bases and J by 4 bases, with 7 bases left in between. The CDR3 coding sequence is TGTGCCAGCAGCTTGGTTTCGGTCACCGGGGAGCTGTTTTTT. Its protein product is CASSLVSVTGELFF.